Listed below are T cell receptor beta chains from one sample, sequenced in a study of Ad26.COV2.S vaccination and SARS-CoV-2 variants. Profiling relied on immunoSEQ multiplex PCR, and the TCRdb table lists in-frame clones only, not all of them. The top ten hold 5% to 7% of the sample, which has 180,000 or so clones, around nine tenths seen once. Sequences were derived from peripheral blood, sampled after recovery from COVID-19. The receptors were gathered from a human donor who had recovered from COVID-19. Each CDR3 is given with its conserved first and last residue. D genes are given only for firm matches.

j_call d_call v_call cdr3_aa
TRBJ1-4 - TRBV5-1 CASSLAFFGGANEKLFF
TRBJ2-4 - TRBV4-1 CASSQDPAGTDENIQYF
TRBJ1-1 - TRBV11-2 CASSLGGMNTEAFF
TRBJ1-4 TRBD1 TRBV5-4 CASSHAMTGPNEKLFF
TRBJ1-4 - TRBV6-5 CASSYLRVGEKLFF
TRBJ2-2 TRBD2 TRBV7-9 CASSLSGFGELFF
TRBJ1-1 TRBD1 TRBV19 CASSIWTGPRGTEAFF
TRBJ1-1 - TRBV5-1 CASSPGTTNTEAFF
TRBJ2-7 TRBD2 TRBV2 CASLGTSGYEQYF
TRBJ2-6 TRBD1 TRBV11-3 CASSLGQGGSGANVLTF
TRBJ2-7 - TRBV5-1 CASSPDGGNSYEQYF
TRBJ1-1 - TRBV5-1 CASSLTAGVNTEAFF
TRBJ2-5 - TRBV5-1 CASSLGGGWETQYF
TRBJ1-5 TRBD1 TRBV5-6 CASSYRGWKQPQHF
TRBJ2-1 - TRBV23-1 CASSHPLTGPRNEQFF
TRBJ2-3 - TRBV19 CASIQPGADKYYTDTQYF
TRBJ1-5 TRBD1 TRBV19 CASSIEGGRGIQPQHF
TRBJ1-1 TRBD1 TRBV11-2 CASSKRDRGSTEAFF
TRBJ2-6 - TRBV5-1 CASSSRGASYNSGANVLTF
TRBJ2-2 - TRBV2 CASSVERTGELFF
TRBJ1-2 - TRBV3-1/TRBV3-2 CASSQGGPSYGYTF
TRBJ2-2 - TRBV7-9 CASSLEGNTGELFF
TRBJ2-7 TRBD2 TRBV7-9 CASSFWTSEPYEQYF
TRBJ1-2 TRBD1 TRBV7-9 CASNWGTGGYGYTF
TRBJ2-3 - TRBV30 CAWSSSGRDTQYF
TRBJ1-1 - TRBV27 CASSPTAVGNTEAFF
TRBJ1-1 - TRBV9 CASSASGGHTEAFF
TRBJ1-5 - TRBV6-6 CASSYRQVQDQPQHF
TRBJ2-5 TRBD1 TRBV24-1 CATSDPRTGGAETQYF
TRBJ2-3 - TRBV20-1 CSAATDTQYF
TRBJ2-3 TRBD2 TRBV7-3 CASSLAGALTDTQYF
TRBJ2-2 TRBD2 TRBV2 CASILNPSGTGELFF
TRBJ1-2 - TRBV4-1 CASSQGRQSNNYGYTF
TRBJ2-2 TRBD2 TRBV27 CASWSPAGGPNTGELFF
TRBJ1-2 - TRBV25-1 CASSESGPLPGGYTF
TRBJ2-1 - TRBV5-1 CASSLINLAGSNNEQFF
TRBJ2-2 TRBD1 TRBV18 CASSPQQGEAGELFF
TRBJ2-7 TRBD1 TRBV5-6 CASSSRDSSYEQYF
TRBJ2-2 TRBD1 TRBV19 CASTKTGLNTGELFF
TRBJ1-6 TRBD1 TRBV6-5 CASSRDRLDPLHF
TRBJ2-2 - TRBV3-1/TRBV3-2 CASRYYTGELFF
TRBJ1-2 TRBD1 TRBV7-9 CASAGQGAGYGYTF
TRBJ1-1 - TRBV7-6 CASSLEGTTEAFF
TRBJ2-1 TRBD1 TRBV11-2 CASSLGQLYNEQFF
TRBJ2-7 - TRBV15 CATSRTPGSSYEQYF
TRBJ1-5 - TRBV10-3 CAISADRNQPQHF
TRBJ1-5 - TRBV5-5 CASSLGRNSNQPQHF
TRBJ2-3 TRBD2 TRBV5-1 CASRDLTSGSIGQYF
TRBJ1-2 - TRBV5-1 CASSTMTEILGSGYTF